What follows are 7 T cell receptor beta chains derived from one specimen sequenced in a study of blood T cell repertoires in COVID-19. Clones were read by immunoSEQ multiplex PCR, and TCRdb kept only the in-frame ones, dropping some. The sample has 200,000 to 250,000 clones, around four fifths seen once. Sequenced input: peripheral blood. The receptors come from a woman between 70 and 85 years old with COVID-19, enrolled during active disease.

The chain employs TRBV7-3 and TRBJ2-1; 10 bases are shared with TRBD2. J was trimmed by 1 base and V by 8 bases; bases with no gene match: 8. Germline CDR1 and CDR2: SGHTA and FQGTGA. The CDR3 runs 16 residues. CDR3 in DNA: TGTGCCAGCGCCCCAGGACTAGCGGTTTCCTACAATGAGCAGTTCTTC. As protein: CASAPGLAVSYNEQFF.

CDR3 sequence (DNA): TGTGCCAGCAGTCTACCTCCCAATCAGCCCCAGCATTTT. This gives the protein CASSLPPNQPQHF. The chain carries TRBV7-2 and TRBJ1-5; D not resolved. V was clipped by 6 bases and J by 3 bases, with 9 bases between them. This CDR3 is built from 13 residues. Germline-derived CDR1 and CDR2 are SGHTA and FQGNSA.

This chain connects TRBV4-3 to TRBJ1-5; no firm D call. CDR3 length equals 15 residues. Germline V lookup: CDR1 LGHNA, CDR2 YSLEER. The germline V and J ends were trimmed by 1 base and 7 bases, with 14 bases remaining between them. CDR3 amino acids: CASSQVVGRRQPQHF. In DNA form, the CDR3 reads TGCGCCAGCAGCCAAGTGGTAGGGAGAAGGCAGCCCCAGCATTTT.

For this clone: Additional DNA sequences in this sample encode the identical CDR3. The chain employs TRBV5-1 and TRBJ2-3; tentative D call: TRBD1 (6 bases). This CDR3 has 14 residues. V was pared by 5 bases and J by 0 bases, with 10 bases between. CDR1 is SGHRS and CDR2 is YFSETQ in the germline V gene. The CDR3 DNA follows: TGCGCCAGCAGTGCAGGGGATAGCACAGATACGCAGTATTTT. Translating it yields CASSAGDSTDTQYF.

This chain links TRBV7-2 with TRBJ1-3; 11 nucleotides match TRBD1. From germline, CDR1 is SGHTA and CDR2 FQGNSA. This CDR3 contains 16 residues. The trim removed 5 bases at V and 1 base at J, leaving 4 bases unmatched. CDR3 in DNA: TGTGCCAGCAGCACGGACAGGGGGCTATCTGGAAACACCATATATTTT. As protein: CASSTDRGLSGNTIYF.

The chain joins TRBV7-8 to TRBJ1-3, with 10 bases that match TRBD1. V trimming: 5 bases; J trimming: 5 bases; junction bases outside the gene matches: 12. In germline, CDR1 is SGHVS, CDR2 FQNEAQ. This CDR3 spans 17 amino acids. This CDR3 reads CASSRLGTGARRNTIYF. For the CDR3, the DNA is TGTGCCAGCAGCCGACTCGGGACAGGGGCTAGGAGAAACACCATATATTTT.

This chain connects TRBV2 to TRBJ1-1; TRBD1 aligns across 7 bases. The CDR3 runs 13 residues. V trimming: 5 bases; J trimming: 2 bases; junction bases outside the gene matches: 2. Germline V gene sequence: CDR1 SNHLY, CDR2 FYNNEI. Here the CDR3 reads CASSRDRNTEAFF. CDR3 coding DNA: TGTGCCAGCAGTCGGGACAGAAACACTGAAGCTTTCTTT.